The 5 T cell receptor beta chains given below trace back to one sample, sequenced in a study of T cells in Graves' hyperthyroidism and ophthalmopathy. The investigators amplified TCR beta CDR3 regions from RNA transcripts. Initially, a first-round RT-PCR of the TCR CDR3 employed the HTBI primer set. TCRdb itself ran the multiplex PCR reads through MiXCR, one entry per CDR3 protein. This table has around 600,000 distinct CDR3 sequences, 11% to 15% appearing once. Sequenced input: blood. The receptors derive from a woman between 18 and 29 years old with Graves' ophthalmopathy.

In its sample, this clonotype was seen many times. The rearrangement uses TRBV7-2 and TRBJ2-5; 8 positions match TRBD2. Germline values: CDR1 SGHTA, CDR2 FQGNSA. The CDR3 is 14 amino acids. With 7 bases clipped from V and 5 bases from J, the junction kept 9 bases outside the gene matches. The CDR3 is CASTVGRGGETQYF. The CDR3, as DNA: TGTGCCAGCACGGTCGGGAGGGGGGGGGAGACCCAGTACTTC. The full variable domain, with the rest looked up from reference TRBV7-2 and TRBJ2-5, is GAGVSQSPSNKVTEKGKDVELRCDPISGHTALYWYRQSLGQGLEFLIYFQGNSAPDKSGLPSDRFSAERTGGSVSTLTIQRTQQEDSAVYLCASTVGRGGETQYFGPGTRLLVL.

The rearrangement links TRBV6-1 to TRBJ1-1; D remains ambiguous. The CDR3 contains 13 residues. The germline V gene encodes CDR1 MNHNS and CDR2 SASEGT. V was pared by 5 bases and J by 4 bases, with 11 bases between. CDR3 in amino acids: CASSKFSGTEAFF. The CDR3 nucleotides are TGTGCCAGCAGTAAATTCAGTGGCACTGAAGCTTTCTTT.

This clonotype was seen repeatedly, ten times or more. The genes are TRBV2 and TRBJ2-7; D unresolved. This CDR3 is built from 14 residues. Between the trimmed V and J ends, which lost 4 bases and 6 bases, there was a span of 16 bases. Germline CDR1 reads SNHLY; CDR2 reads FYNNEI. CDR3 region: CASSARWASIEQYF. CDR3 sequence (DNA): TGTGCCAGCAGTGCCCGTTGGGCCTCCATCGAGCAGTACTTC.

The chain recombines TRBV13 with TRBJ2-2; a possible D gene is TRBD2 (6 bases). The CDR3 extends over 16 amino acids. Per the germline V gene, CDR1 is PRHDT and CDR2 is FYEKMQ (reference sequence). V lost 7 bases to trimming and J lost 0 bases, with 15 bases between them. CDR3 DNA: TGTGCCAGCATCCACGGAGGGGCGACGAACACCGGGGAGCTGTTTTTT. Translation: CASIHGGATNTGELFF.

This chain links TRBV6-2 or TRBV6-3 with TRBJ2-7; D unclear. V was shortened by 2 bases and J by 2 bases, with 4 bases between the two germline ends. Germline V gives CDR1 MNHEY, CDR2 SVGEGT. This CDR3 contains 12 residues. Here the CDR3 reads CASSYRPYEQYF. The CDR3 nucleotides are TGTGCCAGCAGTTACAGGCCCTACGAGCAGTACTTC.